What follows are 10 T cell receptor beta chains derived from one specimen sequenced in a study of cytotoxic CD8 clonotypes in ibrutinib-treated CLL. The method was immunoSEQ multiplex PCR; TCRdb's version includes in-frame clones alone and lacks a portion of them. The table records about 50,000 clones, approximately 53% of them present only once. This specimen was PBMCs, taken after 12 months of ibrutinib treatment. Receptors originate from a human donor with chronic lymphocytic leukemia.

CDR3 sequence (DNA): TGTGCCAGCAAAATGGGGCAGGCCATTAATCAGCCCCAGCATTTT. Translating it yields CASKMGQAINQPQHF. This sequence joins TRBV2 and TRBJ1-5, with a tentative D call TRBD1 (5 bases). Trimming shortened V by 7 bases and J by 4 bases, and 17 bases separated the two germline ends. Germline CDR1 reads SNHLY; CDR2 reads FYNNEI. The CDR3 contains 15 residues.

The chain recombines TRBV19 with TRBJ1-2; D is uncertain. Trimming took 4 bases from V and 3 from J, leaving 6 bases between them. CDR3 length equals 12 residues. Germline assignment: CDR1 LNHDA and CDR2 SQIVND (reference sequence). The CDR3 sequence: CASSRPHYGYTF. CDR3 DNA: TGTGCCAGTAGTAGACCTCACTATGGCTACACCTTC.

The rearrangement joins TRBV7-8 to TRBJ2-1, with a weak D call TRBD1 (6 bases). V was cut by 0 bases and J by 5 bases, with 8 bases left in between. Germline V gene sequence: CDR1 SGHVS, CDR2 FQNEAQ. The CDR3 covers 14 residues. In DNA form, the CDR3 reads TGTGCCAGCAGCTTAGCGACAGGAAACAATGAGCAGTTCTTC. Its translation is CASSLATGNNEQFF. Using reference TRBV7-8 and TRBJ2-1 for the parts outside the CDR3, the full variable domain is GAGVSQSPRYKVAKRGQDVALRCDPISGHVSLFWYQQALGQGPEFLTYFQNEAQLDKSGLPSDRFFAERPEGSVSTLKIQRTQQEDSAVYLCASSLATGNNEQFFGPGTRLTVL.

The chain is built from TRBV9 and TRBJ1-1, with D possibly matching TRBD1 (6 bases). The CDR3 runs 14 residues. V was cut by 6 bases and J by 3 bases, with 15 bases left in between. Germline CDR1 SGDLS, CDR2 YYNGEE. The CDR3 coding sequence is TGTGCCAGCACCAAATCGGACAGCCACACTGAAGCTTTCTTT. Its protein product is CASTKSDSHTEAFF. Looking up the rest from reference TRBV9 and TRBJ1-1 gives the full variable domain: DSGVTQTPKHLITATGQRVTLRCSPRSGDLSVYWYQQSLDQGLQFLIQYYNGEERAKGNILERFSAQQFPDLHSELNLSSLELGDSALYFCASTKSDSHTEAFFGQGTRLTVV.

This clone showed up just a few times. The chain employs TRBV27 and TRBJ2-1; D is perhaps TRBD2 (6 bases). V was shortened by 6 bases and J by 9 bases, with 12 bases between the two germline ends. Germline lookup yields CDR1 MNHEY and CDR2 SMNVEV (reference sequence). The CDR3 sequence is 12 residues long. The CDR3 bases are TGTGCCAGCAGCTATAGCGGTGGTGAGCAGTTCTTC. As protein: CASSYSGGEQFF.

The chain has TRBV11-2 and TRBJ1-5; 12 bases match TRBD1. The junction had 5 bases not matched to a gene; V was cut back by 1 base and J by 7 bases. Germline loops: CDR1 SGHAT, CDR2 FQNNGV. This CDR3 has 16 residues. The CDR3 is CASSLAGTGGGQPQHF. The CDR3 DNA sequence: TGTGCCAGCAGCTTAGCCGGGACAGGGGGCGGGCAGCCCCAGCATTTT.

The J gene is TRBJ1-5, the V gene TRBV7-9, with D possibly TRBD1 on 6 matching bases. The V gene's germline CDR1 is SEHNR and CDR2 FQNEAQ (reference sequence). CDR3 size: 13 residues. Trimming pared 3 bases from V and 5 bases from J, leaving 8 bases between. CDR3 loop: CASSLAGDQPQHF. The CDR3 bases are TGTGCCAGCAGCTTGGCAGGGGATCAGCCCCAGCATTTT.

This chain uses TRBV29-1 with TRBJ2-3; 10 bases map to TRBD2. The V gene end was trimmed by 7 bases and the J gene end by 6 bases; junction bases not matched to a gene: 13. Per germline, CDR1 SQVTM and CDR2 ANQGSEA. This CDR3 comprises 15 residues. CDR3 in amino acids: CSAKNGLAGEDTQYF. CDR3 nucleotides: TGCAGCGCCAAAAACGGCCTAGCGGGAGAGGATACGCAGTATTTT.

The rearrangement joins TRBV4-2 to TRBJ1-1; TRBD1 agrees at 8 bases. Germline CDR1 reads LGHNA; CDR2 reads YNFKEQ. The V segment lost 3 bases and the J segment 4 bases; nucleotides outside the gene matches: 10. The CDR3 runs 16 residues. CDR3 sequence (DNA): TGTGCCAGCAGCCACCCCAGGGGGCTCGAGGTCACTGAAGCTTTCTTT. Translation gives CASSHPRGLEVTEAFF.

The V call is TRBV30, the J call TRBJ1-5; D gene uncertain. The V end lost 1 base, the J end lost 0 bases, and 10 bases lay between the germline ends. Per germline, CDR1 GTSNPN and CDR2 SVGIG (reference sequence). The CDR3 contains 15 residues. The CDR3 sequence: CAWSARTVSNQPQHF. The CDR3 nucleotides read TGTGCCTGGAGTGCCCGGACGGTTAGCAATCAGCCCCAGCATTTT.